These 28 T cell receptor beta chains came from one sample sequenced in a study of blood T cell repertoires in COVID-19. Assay: immunoSEQ multiplex PCR; the TCRdb copy retains only in-frame clones and omits some. This sample has 130,000 to 150,000 clones; approximately 81% occur once, and the top ten carry 2% to 3%. The material sequenced was peripheral blood. Every receptor here comes from a human donor with acute or convalescent COVID-19. The donor label of this sample is uncertain.

This clone was found once. This rearrangement joins TRBV19 to TRBJ1-5; no reliable D call. V gave up 8 bases and J gave up 6 bases, with 14 bases separating them. Germline V gene data show CDR1 as LNHDA and CDR2 as SQIVND (reference sequence). CDR3 length: 13 amino acids. CDR3 sequence (DNA): TGTGCCAGTGAGGTTGGTGCCCTTCAGCCCCAGCATTTT. This codes for CASEVGALQPQHF.

The chain couples TRBV11-2 to TRBJ2-7, with D tentatively TRBD2 (6 bases). CDR3 size: 11 residues. CDR1 and CDR2 (germline): SGHAT, FQNNGV. CDR3: CASSLPGDFHV. In DNA, the CDR3 is TGTGCCAGCAGCTTACCGGGGGACTTCCACGTC.

The chain links TRBV7-9 to TRBJ2-2, with 10 bases fitting TRBD2. The CDR3 is 18 residues long. Germline assignment: CDR1 SEHNR and CDR2 FQNEAQ (reference sequence). The junction had 7 bases not matched to a gene; V was cut back by 3 bases and J by 0 bases. DNA for the CDR3: TGTGCCAGCAGCTTTCCTAGCGGGAGTGGCGCGAACACCGGGGAGCTGTTTTTT. Translated: CASSFPSGSGANTGELFF.

The V gene is TRBV4-2, the J gene TRBJ1-1, with 8 bases lining up with TRBD1. CDR1 LGHNA and CDR2 YNFKEQ come from the germline V gene. The J segment lost 13 bases and the V segment lost 1 base, leaving 20 bases of the junction unmatched. This CDR3 has 17 residues. CDR3 amino acids: CASSQGRFGRTGYMVFF. CDR3 coding DNA: TGTGCCAGCAGCCAAGGCCGATTTGGGAGGACAGGGTATATGGTTTTCTTT.

The V and J genes are TRBV7-2 and TRBJ1-5; 8 positions match TRBD1. V trimming: 4 bases; J trimming: 6 bases; junction bases outside the gene matches: 8. There are 15 residues in the CDR3. Germline CDR1 reads SGHTA; CDR2 reads FQGNSA. The CDR3 sequence: CASSSFSGGTQPQHF. The CDR3 region has the DNA TGTGCCAGCAGCTCGTTCTCAGGGGGCACTCAGCCCCAGCATTTT.

This clone was recorded once. The chain carries TRBV6-6 and TRBJ2-5; 9 bases are a match to TRBD2. The CDR3 loop spans 14 amino acids. With V trimmed by 7 bases and J by 1 base, 4 bases remained unmatched. The V gene's germline CDR1 is MNHNY and CDR2 SVGAGI (reference sequence). The CDR3 loop is CASTHSGGQETQYF. As DNA, the CDR3 is TGTGCCAGCACTCATAGCGGGGGCCAAGAGACCCAGTACTTC.

J is TRBJ1-3 and V is TRBV10-3, with 8 bases that match TRBD1. The J segment lost 0 bases and the V segment lost 4 bases, leaving 8 bases of the junction unmatched. Germline loops: CDR1 ENHRY, CDR2 SYGVKD. The CDR3 consists of 17 residues. The CDR3 DNA is TGTGCCATCAGTGGTCGTGCAGGGGGCAACTCTGGAAACACCATATATTTT. Encoded protein: CAISGRAGGNSGNTIYF.

On this clone itself: This sample also contains other DNA sequences that code for the same CDR3. The chain combines TRBV24-1 with TRBJ2-3; 7 positions agree with TRBD1. CDR1 KGHDR and CDR2 SFDVKD come from the germline V gene. V shed 1 base and J 3 bases; nucleotides not matched to a gene: 3. This CDR3 has 15 amino acids. The CDR3 loop reads CATSDFVRGTDTQYF. The CDR3 bases are TGTGCCACCAGTGATTTCGTCAGGGGGACAGATACGCAGTATTTT.

This chain uses TRBV15 with TRBJ1-4; no reliable D call. V lost 5 bases and J lost 8, with 18 bases in between. Looked up from germline, CDR1 is LNHNV and CDR2 is YYDKDF (reference sequence). The CDR3 runs 15 residues. In DNA form, the CDR3 reads TGTGCCACCAGCGTTGGACGGGATCTCGGAGAAAAACTGTTTTTT. Amino acids: CATSVGRDLGEKLFF.

The chain recombines TRBV19 with TRBJ1-5, with 10 bases lining up with TRBD1. V lost 7 bases and J lost 3; bases outside the gene matches: 9. The germline gives CDR1 LNHDA, CDR2 SQIVND (reference sequence). There are 16 residues in the CDR3. The CDR3 DNA sequence: TGTGCCAGTACACCGGGACAGGGGATCTACAATCAGCCCCAGCATTTT. Translating it yields CASTPGQGIYNQPQHF.

The chain recombines TRBV5-6 with TRBJ2-7, with 9 nucleotides matching TRBD1. CDR1 is SGHDT, CDR2 YYEEEE, per germline. This CDR3 is 12 amino acids long. Trimming at V came to 4 bases and at J to 4 bases, leaving 0 bases not matched to a gene. The CDR3 spells CASSDRGYEQYV. For the CDR3, the DNA is TGTGCCAGCAGCGACAGGGGGTACGAGCAGTACGTC.

The V gene is TRBV21-1, the J gene TRBJ1-4; the table assigns TRBD1, which was not confirmed against the DNA. TRBV21-1 is tagged as a pseudogene. The CDR3 loop spans 17 amino acids. Here the CDR3 DNA reads TGTGCCAGCAGCAAAGGGACAGGGGGCTTAACTAATGAAAAACTGTTTTTT. It codes for CASSKGTGGLTNEKLFF.

J is TRBJ2-3 and V is TRBV5-1; 12 bases match TRBD2. Trimming cost V 6 bases and J 3 bases; bases outside gene matches: 8. CDR1 is SGHRS, CDR2 YFSETQ, per germline. There are 16 residues in the CDR3. CDR3 nucleotides: TGCGCCAGCAACCTTAACGGACTAGCGGGGACAGATACGCAGTATTTT. Translation gives CASNLNGLAGTDTQYF.

This clone was observed once. This chain joins TRBV4-3 and TRBJ2-2; 14 bases fit TRBD2. This CDR3 is 18 amino acids long. The ends lost 3 bases at V and 4 bases at J; junction bases unmatched: 7. Germline V gene data show CDR1 as LGHNA and CDR2 as YSLEER. The CDR3 DNA follows: TGCGCCAGCAGCCAGACCGGGACTAGCGGGGGCGTCACCGGGGAGCTGTTTTTT. Protein: CASSQTGTSGGVTGELFF.

The rearrangement uses TRBV28 and TRBJ2-1; 10 bases align to TRBD2. The CDR3 runs to 17 residues. J gave up 6 bases and V 6 bases, and 14 bases lay outside the gene matches. Germline loops: CDR1 MDHEN, CDR2 SYDVKM. The CDR3: CASSRTSGALGVNEQFF. CDR3 in DNA: TGTGCCAGCAGCCGGACTAGCGGAGCCCTCGGGGTCAATGAGCAGTTCTTC.

The J gene is TRBJ2-3, the V gene TRBV29-1, with a tentative D call TRBD2 (5 bases). Germline V gene lookup returns CDR1 SQVTM and CDR2 ANQGSEA. There are 14 residues in the CDR3. Trimming pared 5 bases from V and 4 bases from J, leaving 16 bases between. This chain's CDR3 is CSVKSGSSSDTQYF. CDR3 coding DNA: TGCAGCGTTAAAAGCGGTTCCAGCTCAGATACGCAGTATTTT.

This chain uses TRBV19 with TRBJ2-2; TRBD2 agrees at 10 bases. This CDR3 spans 16 amino acids. Germline values: CDR1 LNHDA, CDR2 SQIVND (reference sequence). J lost 8 bases, V lost 6 bases, and 12 bases had no gene match. The CDR3 DNA reads as TGTGCCAGTAGAGTGGGAGCGGGAGGGCCAACAGGGGAGCTGTTTTTT. It specifies CASRVGAGGPTGELFF.

The gene calls are TRBV6-1 and TRBJ1-1; no definite D call. The CDR3 spans 11 residues. Trimming stripped 2 bases from V and 10 bases from J, with 8 bases between. Germline V gene lookup returns CDR1 MNHNS and CDR2 SASEGT. This chain's CDR3 is CASSESGIAFF. The CDR3 DNA sequence: TGTGCCAGCAGTGAATCGGGGATAGCTTTCTTT.

The genes are TRBV9 and TRBJ2-7, with TRBD1 identical over 10 bases. The germline gives CDR1 SGDLS, CDR2 YYNGEE. This CDR3 comprises 15 residues. V was clipped by 3 bases and J by 3 bases; unmatched bases: 6. The CDR3 DNA reads TGTGCCAGCAGCGCCGGGACAGGGGTTTTCTACGAGCAGTACTTC. Encoded protein: CASSAGTGVFYEQYF.

This rearrangement joins TRBV9 to TRBJ2-1; 13 positions agree with TRBD2. CDR1 is SGDLS, CDR2 YYNGEE, per germline. Unmatched junction bases numbered 8, after V lost 4 bases and J lost 4 bases. The CDR3 covers 17 residues. The DNA of the CDR3 is TGTGCCAGCAGCCTAGGACTAGCGGGGGCCCCGTACAATGAGCAGTTCTTC. Translation gives CASSLGLAGAPYNEQFF.

The genes are TRBV12-3 or TRBV12-4 and TRBJ1-1, with TRBD1 matching 9 bases. The CDR3 covers 13 residues. The trim removed 7 bases at V and 5 bases at J, leaving 5 bases unmatched. CDR3 coding DNA: TGTGCCAGCACCAAACAGGGGGCGACTGAAGCTTTCTTT. Protein product: CASTKQGATEAFF.

This clone was detected once. The chain employs TRBV5-1 and TRBJ1-3; 8 nucleotides align to TRBD1. J was trimmed by 2 bases and V by 4 bases; bases with no gene match: 8. CDR1 and CDR2 (germline): SGHRS, YFSETQ. The CDR3 is 16 amino acids. CDR3 sequence reads: CASSSRTGQTGNTIYF. CDR3 DNA: TGCGCCAGCAGCAGCAGGACAGGGCAGACTGGAAACACCATATATTTT.

This clone was observed a handful of times. The chain combines TRBV5-4 with TRBJ2-1; TRBD1 might be the D (5 bases). The CDR3 runs 16 residues. V was trimmed by 4 bases and J by 0 bases, leaving 14 bases between them. The germline V gene encodes CDR1 SGHNT and CDR2 YYREEE (reference sequence). The CDR3 sequence is CASSPRAPSSYNEQFF. The CDR3 nucleotides read TGTGCCAGCAGCCCCAGGGCGCCCAGCTCCTACAATGAGCAGTTCTTC.

This chain uses TRBV2 with TRBJ1-1; TRBD1 agrees at 9 bases. CDR1 SNHLY and CDR2 FYNNEI come from the germline V gene. V was clipped by 3 bases and J by 3 bases; unmatched bases: 8. This CDR3 is built from 16 residues. CDR3 sequence (DNA): TGTGCCAGCAGTGACTTGGACAGGGGTGTGGACACTGAAGCTTTCTTT. Translating it yields CASSDLDRGVDTEAFF.

J is TRBJ2-7 and V is TRBV9, with D tentatively TRBD1 (5 bases). The germline V gene encodes CDR1 SGDLS and CDR2 YYNGEE. V was cut by 0 bases and J by 2 bases, with 12 bases left in between. This CDR3 contains 15 residues. This CDR3 reads CASSVAPGNTYEQYF. CDR3 nucleotides: TGTGCCAGCAGCGTAGCCCCAGGGAACACCTACGAGCAGTACTTC. The whole variable domain, filled in from reference TRBV9 and TRBJ2-7, reads DSGVTQTPKHLITATGQRVTLRCSPRSGDLSVYWYQQSLDQGLQFLIQYYNGEERAKGNILERFSAQQFPDLHSELNLSSLELGDSALYFCASSVAPGNTYEQYFGPGTRLTVT.

This clone was found once. The chain uses TRBV7-9 and TRBJ1-2; TRBD1 aligns across 12 bases. The CDR3 runs to 15 residues. Germline V CDR1 and CDR2: SEHNR, FQNEAQ (reference sequence). Trimming cost V 5 bases and J 6 bases; bases outside gene matches: 7. The CDR3 nucleotides read TGTGCCAGCAGCAAGGGGACAGGGGGCGCCCATGGCTACACCTTC. Protein sequence: CASSKGTGGAHGYTF.

The chain couples TRBV7-9 to TRBJ1-6; 7 bases agree with TRBD1. The J segment lost 9 bases and the V segment lost 1 base, leaving 3 bases of the junction unmatched. Germline V gene lookup returns CDR1 SEHNR and CDR2 FQNEAQ (reference sequence). The CDR3 contains 14 residues. CDR3 bases: TGTGCCAGCAGCTTAGACAGGGGAACTTCACCCCTCCACTTT. Protein product: CASSLDRGTSPLHF.

J is TRBJ2-3 and V is TRBV4-2, with 10 bases lining up with TRBD2. Germline CDR1 is LGHNA and CDR2 is YNFKEQ. The CDR3 length is 19 residues. With 2 bases clipped from V and 1 base from J, the junction kept 12 bases outside the gene matches. The CDR3 region has the DNA TGTGCCAGCAGCCAATACCCCTCAACTAGCGGGATAGGCACAGATACGCAGTATTTT. This translates into CASSQYPSTSGIGTDTQYF.